Listed here is a single T cell receptor (beta chain). The data were taken from a study of blood T cell repertoires in COVID-19. Authors' data handling: Scientists estimated how many nucleated cells there were by amplifying reference gene primers. This table comes from immunoSEQ multiplex PCR, and its TCRdb copy is limited to in-frame clones, with some not included. D and trimming come from the DNA, and the V and J calls and clone size come from that table. The table has 20,000 to 25,000 clones, less than 75% seen once. The CDR3 runs to 17 residues. Trimming took 3 bases from V and 1 from J, leaving 19 bases between them. Germline V gene lookup returns CDR1 LGHNA and CDR2 YSLEER.

Material for sequencing was peripheral blood. The chain uses TRBV4-3 and TRBJ2-7; D is possibly TRBD1 (5 bases). The TCR sequence derives from a human donor in a cohort sampled during active or convalescent COVID-19. This chain's CDR3 is CASSQEPPGHRSYEQYF. The CDR3 region has the DNA TGCGCCAGCAGCCAGGAACCACCTGGACACCGATCCTACGAGCAGTACTTC.